The rows below give T cell receptor beta chains drawn from one sample of a study of T-cell memory formation after mild COVID-19. TCRdb recomputed calls from the 5' RACE reads with MiXCR, one row per CDR3 protein. This sample has about 360,000 distinct CDR3 sequences, with around an eighth found just once. Sequencing was carried out using PBMCs or a T cell subset sorted from them (not recorded which). The receptor source for this set is a man aged 18 to 29 who had mild COVID-19 (a few samples of this study predate the infection). Cell type and time point are not known. Each CDR3 is given with its conserved first and last residue. The D gene is left open where the match is weak.

v_call	j_call	d_call	cdr3_aa
TRBV20-1	TRBJ2-1	-	CSARSPGLVYDNEQFF
TRBV4-2	TRBJ2-1	-	CASSLVVLSYNEQFF
TRBV7-9	TRBJ2-1	-	CASSPGTPYNEQFF
TRBV12-3/TRBV12-4	TRBJ1-4	-	CASSFHMRGLTTNEKLFF
TRBV7-3	TRBJ2-1	-	CASSPQGTSTGGEQFF
TRBV7-9	TRBJ2-6	-	CASSLALGGANVLTF
TRBV5-8	TRBJ2-3	-	CASSLVPGPSTDTQYF
TRBV12-3/TRBV12-4	TRBJ1-1	-	CASRRLFSTEAFF
TRBV4-1	TRBJ2-3	TRBD2	CASSHPGLAGGSTDTQYF
TRBV9	TRBJ1-2	-	CASSVSPGQEGSGYTF
TRBV12-3/TRBV12-4	TRBJ1-4	-	CASSRGQKVGEKLFF
TRBV30	TRBJ2-1	-	CAWSAGYGNEQFF
TRBV24-1	TRBJ2-5	-	CATSDRDTASRETQYF
TRBV14	TRBJ2-3	-	CASSHGAVSTDTQYF
TRBV12-3/TRBV12-4	TRBJ1-5	-	CASSLAAGYHNQPQHF
TRBV7-2	TRBJ2-1	-	CASSPGQPNEQFF
TRBV20-1	TRBJ2-5	TRBD1	CSARLGDRVETQYF
TRBV12-3/TRBV12-4	TRBJ1-3	-	CASRDPGEGGNTIYF
TRBV29-1	TRBJ2-5	-	CSDSAGETQYF
TRBV18	TRBJ2-3	-	CASSSGTYTDTQYF
TRBV6-5	TRBJ2-1	TRBD1	CASRVDRVDNEQFF
TRBV7-2	TRBJ1-2	-	CASSLAWEANYGYTF
TRBV28	TRBJ2-3	-	CASTRTSFPDTQYF
TRBV4-2	TRBJ1-1	-	CASSQEGGAGNTEAFF
TRBV10-3	TRBJ2-7	-	CAISPRVVDEQYF
TRBV3-1	TRBJ2-1	TRBD2	CASSHPGLAGGRNEQFF
TRBV5-1	TRBJ2-3	TRBD1	CASSIRTGGRDTQYF
TRBV5-1	TRBJ2-5	TRBD2	CASSLYSGGPETQYF
TRBV4-1	TRBJ2-6	-	CASSQVGNLGNVLTF
TRBV5-5	TRBJ1-3	-	CASSLVDPHSGNTIYF
TRBV12-3/TRBV12-4	TRBJ2-2	-	CASNLRQANTGELFF
TRBV12-3/TRBV12-4	TRBJ1-2	-	CASTPTANWGYTF
TRBV11-2	TRBJ2-3	-	CASSSGQQTDTQYF
TRBV5-1	TRBJ2-5	TRBD1	CASSLVGTGNWETQYF
TRBV5-1	TRBJ1-4	-	CASSVDGDSTNEKLFF
TRBV28	TRBJ1-1	-	CASSLSPQYTEAFF
TRBV29-1	TRBJ2-1	-	CSVVTAEQFF
TRBV14	TRBJ1-1	-	CASSQDWGRTYTEAFF
TRBV4-1	TRBJ2-3	-	CASSQALARTDTQYF
TRBV20-1	TRBJ2-2	TRBD1	CSARDRDRNTGELFF
TRBV4-3	TRBJ2-1	TRBD2	CASSQDGGTSGVYEQFF
TRBV7-8	TRBJ2-3	TRBD1	CASREDRQEYF
TRBV27	TRBJ1-2	-	CASRYGGAVAYTF
TRBV7-7	TRBJ2-5	-	CASSVNREETQYF
TRBV5-1	TRBJ1-2	-	CASSLVGSSGYTF
TRBV5-1	TRBJ1-4	TRBD1	CASSSGQGRKKLFF